This T cell receptor (beta chain) was identified in a study of cytomegalovirus exposure and HLA in healthy donors. General study results and limits: Later on, a genetic analysis was performed. It linked a missense variant in DCLRE1C with V- and J-gene trimming of TCR beta.

With respect to this clone: The antigen remains undetermined.

PCR was performed using 60 Vbeta and 13 Jbeta primers. The assay was immunoSEQ multiplex PCR, and TCRdb's table has in-frame clones only and misses some. This sample contains some 120,000 clones. This sequence originates from a man in his thirties or forties in good health and CMV-seronegative. The sample was PBMCs.

The CDR3 region is CASSQNLRGGTDTQYF. The CDR3 nucleotides are TGTGCCAGCAGTCAAAATCTGCGGGGGGGCACAGATACGCAGTATTTT. The chain joins TRBV7-8 to TRBJ2-3, with 8 bases matching TRBD2. Germline values: CDR1 SGHVS, CDR2 FQNEAQ. V lost 6 bases and J lost 1; bases outside the gene matches: 9. CDR3 length equals 16 residues.